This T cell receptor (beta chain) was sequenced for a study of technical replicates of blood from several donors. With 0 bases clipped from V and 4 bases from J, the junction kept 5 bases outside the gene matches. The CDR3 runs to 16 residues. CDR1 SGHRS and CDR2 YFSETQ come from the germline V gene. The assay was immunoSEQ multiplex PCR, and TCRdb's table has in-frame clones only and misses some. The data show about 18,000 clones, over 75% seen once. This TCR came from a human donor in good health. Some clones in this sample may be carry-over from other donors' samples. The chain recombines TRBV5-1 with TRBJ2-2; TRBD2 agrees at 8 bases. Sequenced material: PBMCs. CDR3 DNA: TGCGCCAGCAGCTTGGCGGCGGGAGGATTCACCGGGGAGCTGTTTTTT. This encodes CASSLAAGGFTGELFF.